The text below deals with one T cell receptor (beta chain). V shed 0 bases and J 5 bases; nucleotides not matched to a gene: 3. Germline CDR1 and CDR2: SGDLS and YYNGEE. This CDR3 region has 14 residues. The entry originates in a study of shared clonotypes between healthy human individuals. Method: immunoSEQ multiplex PCR; TCRdb's copy keeps in-frame clones and lacks some. The sample lists 2 million to 3 million clones; more than 85% were seen once. The source material was naive CD4+ T cells from PBMCs. Subset meaning: CD45RA+ positively selected. The receptor was isolated from a man aged 18 to 35 in good health. Some clones in this sample may be carry-over from other donors' samples. This chain uses TRBV9 with TRBJ2-7; 9 nucleotides agree with TRBD1. This CDR3 is CASSVGDRVHEQYF. Written as DNA, the CDR3 is TGTGCCAGCAGCGTAGGGGACAGGGTCCACGAGCAGTACTTC.